Each of the 17 T cell receptor beta chains below was sequenced from the same sample in a study of blood T cells in healthy people across ages. A second PCR of about 7 to 11 cycles used a sample-barcoded 5' primer and a J-beta primer mix. MiXCR, run by TCRdb on the 5' RACE reads, gives a single entry per CDR3 protein. The sample records 450,000 to 700,000 distinct CDR3 sequences, approximately 27% being singletons. The sequencing sample was made of blood. These receptor sequences come from a woman in her sixties or seventies in good health.

This chain links TRBV2 with TRBJ2-2; 7 nucleotides align to TRBD1. Germline CDR1 and CDR2: SNHLY and FYNNEI. V lost 9 bases to trimming and J lost 4 bases; unmatched junction nucleotides: 11. This CDR3 has 15 amino acids. The CDR3 bases are TGTGCCAGTCTAGAGGGACAGTCTCGCACCGGGGAGCTGTTTTTT. Translated, it gives CASLEGQSRTGELFF.

V is TRBV12-3 or TRBV12-4 and J is TRBJ2-2; D is perhaps TRBD2 (6 bases). V was clipped by 4 bases and J by 3 bases, with 6 bases between them. The CDR3 sequence is 13 residues long. CDR3 DNA: TGTGCCAGCAGTTGGGGGGACACCGGGGAGCTGTTTTTT. It encodes CASSWGDTGELFF.

The chain employs TRBV7-6 and TRBJ2-4; D is ambiguous. Germline CDR1 is SGHVS and CDR2 is FNYEAQ. There are 9 residues in the CDR3. Trimming took 5 bases from V and 10 from J, leaving 3 bases between them. Here the CDR3 DNA reads TGTGCCAGCAGCGAAATTCAGTACTTC. Encoded protein: CASSEIQYF.

The chain has TRBV4-1 and TRBJ2-7; unclear D gene. Trimming cost V 0 bases and J 4 bases, with 13 bases left between them. Germline CDR1 reads MGHRA; CDR2 reads YSYEKL. The CDR3 is made up of 15 amino acids. The CDR3 DNA reads as TGCGCCAGCAGCCAAGATATGCTCGGAATTTACGAGCAGTACTTC. Protein sequence: CASSQDMLGIYEQYF.

This clonotype was counted only a few times. The gene calls are TRBV4-2 and TRBJ2-4; no definite D call. The CDR3 runs 14 residues. The germline V gene encodes CDR1 LGHNA and CDR2 YNFKEQ. V was trimmed by 0 bases and J by 11 bases, leaving 14 bases between them. The CDR3 is CASSQEDSSYFQYF. The CDR3 nucleotides are TGTGCCAGCAGCCAAGAGGATAGCAGCTACTTTCAGTACTTC.

This clonotype was seen a handful of times. The V call is TRBV5-1, the J call TRBJ2-7; no firm D call. This CDR3 comprises 12 residues. Between the trimmed V and J ends, which lost 2 bases and 5 bases, there was a span of 8 bases. CDR1 is SGHRS and CDR2 is YFSETQ in the germline V gene. The CDR3 is CASSFPEDEQYF. The CDR3 coding sequence is TGCGCCAGCAGCTTTCCCGAGGACGAGCAGTACTTC.

The J gene is TRBJ2-4, the V gene TRBV20-1; possibly TRBD1 for D (6 bases). Trimming pared 0 bases from V and 6 bases from J, leaving 6 bases between. Germline V gives CDR1 DFQATT, CDR2 SNEGSKA (reference sequence). CDR3 length: 12 residues. The CDR3 sequence is CSAREQGNIQYF. In DNA, the CDR3 is TGCAGTGCTAGAGAACAGGGAAACATTCAGTACTTC.

This clonotype came up a few times. The junction differs from germline at one of its ends, possibly a read error. The chain is built from TRBV20-1 and TRBJ1-2, with a tentative D call TRBD1 (6 bases). The CDR3 is made up of 12 amino acids. The germline gives CDR1 DFQATT, CDR2 SNEGSKA (reference sequence). As DNA, the CDR3 is TGCAGTGCTAGAGACAAGGGACAACAGTGGAGCTTC. It codes for CSARDKGQQWSF.

The chain joins TRBV7-2 to TRBJ1-1; 9 bases map to TRBD1. CDR3 length: 14 amino acids. Germline V gene sequence: CDR1 SGHTA, CDR2 FQGNSA. V was pared by 6 bases and J by 3 bases, with 5 bases of the junction left unmatched. This chain's CDR3 is CASRRGTGHTEAFF. In DNA, the CDR3 is TGTGCCAGCAGGAGGGGGACAGGGCACACTGAAGCTTTCTTT. The full variable domain, in which reference TRBV7-2 and TRBJ1-1 provide the parts outside the CDR3, is GAGVSQSPSNKVTEKGKDVELRCDPISGHTALYWYRQSLGQGLEFLIYFQGNSAPDKSGLPSDRFSAERTGGSVSTLTIQRTQQEDSAVYLCASRRGTGHTEAFFGQGTRLTVV.

The rearrangement links TRBV29-1 to TRBJ1-1, with TRBD1 matching over 7 bases. With 5 bases clipped from V and 5 bases from J, the junction kept 5 bases outside the gene matches. This CDR3 contains 12 residues. CDR1 and CDR2 from the germline V gene are SQVTM and ANQGSEA. For the CDR3, the DNA is TGCAGCGTTCTAGACAGGGTTACTGAAGCTTTCTTT. Protein: CSVLDRVTEAFF.

This clonotype was observed a handful of times. The genes are TRBV6-6 and TRBJ1-2; D uncertain. The CDR3 extends over 10 amino acids. Between the trimmed V and J ends, which lost 8 bases and 2 bases, there was a span of 3 bases. Germline V lookup: CDR1 MNHNY, CDR2 SVGAGI (reference sequence). The CDR3 DNA sequence: TGTGCCAGCCAGAACTATGGCTACACCTTC. It codes for CASQNYGYTF.

This clonotype occurred once. The chain has TRBV5-1 and TRBJ2-6; perhaps TRBD1 as D (6 bases). The CDR3 consists of 14 residues. Germline V gene data show CDR1 as SGHRS and CDR2 as YFSETQ. V lost 7 bases and J lost 4, with 12 bases in between. CDR3 protein: CASESGVGANVLTF. The CDR3 DNA follows: TGCGCCAGCGAGTCAGGGGTAGGGGCCAACGTCCTGACTTTC.

V is TRBV20-1 and J is TRBJ1-1; the D gene is possibly TRBD1 (6 bases). The CDR3 is made up of 13 amino acids. Trimming left V 6 bases short and J 6 bases short, with 17 bases between. Germline V gene sequence: CDR1 DFQATT, CDR2 SNEGSKA (reference sequence). This CDR3 is CSAPWRGQSEAFF. The CDR3 DNA is TGCAGTGCCCCTTGGCGGGGGCAATCTGAAGCTTTCTTT.

This sequence joins TRBV28 and TRBJ2-4; perhaps TRBD1 as D (6 bases). This CDR3 is built from 15 residues. V shed 6 bases and J shed 0 bases, with 12 bases lying between them. Per germline, CDR1 MDHEN and CDR2 SYDVKM. The CDR3 here is CASRRDRSAKNIQYF. CDR3 nucleotide sequence: TGTGCCAGCAGACGCGACAGGTCAGCCAAAAACATTCAGTACTTC.

This clonotype was counted between two and nine times. Written as DNA, the CDR3 is TGTGCCAGCCCGGACAGGGCTAATGAAAAACTGTTTTTT. It translates to CASPDRANEKLFF. The chain has TRBV28 and TRBJ1-4, with 8 bases aligning to TRBD1. Germline V gene data show CDR1 as MDHEN and CDR2 as SYDVKM. This CDR3 comprises 13 residues. The V segment lost 8 bases and the J segment 3 bases; nucleotides outside the gene matches: 2. The full variable domain, with the rest looked up from reference TRBV28 and TRBJ1-4, is DVKVTQSSRYLVKRTGEKVFLECVQDMDHENMFWYRQDPGLGLRLIYFSYDVKMKEKGDIPEGYSVSREKKERFSLILESASTNQTSMYLCASPDRANEKLFFGSGTQLSVL.

The V call is TRBV7-9, the J call TRBJ2-5; D may be TRBD2 (6 bases). The CDR3 length is 16 residues. CDR1 is SEHNR and CDR2 is FQNEAQ in the germline V gene (reference sequence). The ends were cut back, 5 bases at V and 2 bases at J, with 18 bases in the middle. This CDR3 is CASSQPRGALQETQYF. The CDR3 region has the DNA TGTGCCAGCAGCCAGCCGCGGGGAGCCCTTCAAGAGACCCAGTACTTC.

The chain links TRBV7-2 to TRBJ2-4; D unresolved. This CDR3 spans 14 amino acids. Trimming took 5 bases from V and 2 from J, leaving 10 bases between them. Germline V gives CDR1 SGHTA, CDR2 FQGNSA. The chain's CDR3 is CASSLIGSKNIQYF. The CDR3 bases are TGTGCCAGCAGCCTCATTGGTTCCAAAAACATTCAGTACTTC. The full variable domain, rest sourced from reference TRBV7-2 and TRBJ2-4, is GAGVSQSPSNKVTEKGKDVELRCDPISGHTALYWYRQSLGQGLEFLIYFQGNSAPDKSGLPSDRFSAERTGGSVSTLTIQRTQQEDSAVYLCASSLIGSKNIQYFGAGTRLSVL.